The 16 T cell receptor beta chains reported below all come from one sample, sequenced in a study of CD8+ T cells in alopecia areata. cDNA reverse transcribed from extracted RNA served as the sequencing template. Method: immunoSEQ multiplex PCR; TCRdb's copy keeps in-frame clones and lacks some. The sample has about 210,000 clones, around three fifths seen once. Treatment here: oral pan-JAK inhibitor, 5-10 mg twice daily. The material sequenced was CD4+ T cells sorted from blood, taken at week 4, from a patient treated with tofacitinib. These receptors were taken from a human donor with alopecia areata.

This clone was detected only a few times. The chain is built from TRBV11-2 and TRBJ1-1; TRBD1 matches at 7 bases. The CDR3 length is 13 residues. Germline CDR1 reads SGHAT; CDR2 reads FQNNGV. J gave up 0 bases and V 8 bases, and 3 bases lay outside the gene matches. CDR3 loop: CASGDSLNTEAFF. In DNA form, the CDR3 reads TGTGCCAGCGGGGACAGCCTGAACACTGAAGCTTTCTTT.

A few counts support this clone. This sequence joins TRBV4-1 and TRBJ2-5; D may be TRBD2 (6 bases). The CDR3 totals 13 residues. V lost 4 bases and J 3 bases, leaving 9 bases between the germline ends. CDR1 is MGHRA, CDR2 YSYEKL, per germline. The CDR3 loop is CASSLRLEETQYF. CDR3 nucleotide sequence: TGCGCCAGCAGCCTACGACTAGAAGAGACCCAGTACTTC.

The rearrangement uses TRBV29-1 and TRBJ2-2; TRBD1 agrees at 7 bases. The V segment lost 4 bases and the J segment 2 bases; nucleotides outside the gene matches: 7. Per the germline V gene, CDR1 is SQVTM and CDR2 is ANQGSEA. The CDR3 totals 15 residues. Written as DNA, the CDR3 is TGCAGCGTTGCGAAAACAGGGGCAAACACCGGGGAGCTGTTTTTT. It translates to CSVAKTGANTGELFF.

The V call is TRBV29-1, the J call TRBJ2-5; no clear D. Germline V gene sequence: CDR1 SQVTM, CDR2 ANQGSEA. V was shortened by 5 bases and J by 5 bases, with 18 bases between the two germline ends. This CDR3 region has 14 residues. CDR3: CSVWSPGSLETQYF. CDR3 coding DNA: TGCAGCGTTTGGTCCCCTGGGTCTCTGGAGACCCAGTACTTC.

The table lists this clone with a few counts. The chain uses TRBV29-1 and TRBJ2-1; 11 bases are a match to TRBD2. The CDR3 runs 14 residues. Germline loops: CDR1 SQVTM, CDR2 ANQGSEA. V shed 5 bases and J 12 bases; nucleotides not matched to a gene: 12. The CDR3 reads CSVTSGGGMKVQFF. In nucleotides, the CDR3 is TGCAGCGTTACTAGCGGGGGAGGAATGAAGGTGCAGTTCTTC.

The rearrangement links TRBV6-1 to TRBJ2-3; D unclear. Germline V lookup: CDR1 MNHNS, CDR2 SASEGT. The CDR3 has 13 amino acids. V dropped 6 bases and J dropped 3 bases, with 10 bases sitting between them. The CDR3 bases are TGTGCCAGCAGCCACACCGTGACAGATACGCAGTATTTT. It is translated as CASSHTVTDTQYF.

This chain connects TRBV18 to TRBJ1-2; D is uncertain. Germline-derived CDR1 and CDR2 are KGHSH and LQKENI. V lost 5 bases and J lost 7, with 17 bases in between. This CDR3 spans 14 amino acids. The CDR3 reads CASSSVGLASGYTF. The CDR3 DNA is TGTGCCAGCTCATCCGTAGGGCTTGCTAGTGGCTACACCTTC.

This clone was seen more than once but under ten times. The rearrangement uses TRBV4-3 and TRBJ2-4; 7 bases are shared with TRBD1. CDR1 is LGHNA and CDR2 is YSLEER in the germline V gene. The CDR3 totals 15 residues. V shed 2 bases, J shed 2 bases, and the junction held 3 bases outside the gene matches. DNA of the CDR3: TGCGCCAGCAGCCAAAACAGGGGAACCAAAAACATTCAGTACTTC. Translated, it gives CASSQNRGTKNIQYF.

The chain employs TRBV19 and TRBJ1-1, with D possibly matching TRBD1 (5 bases). The CDR3 runs to 13 residues. Per germline, CDR1 LNHDA and CDR2 SQIVND (reference sequence). Trimming removed 8 bases at V and 4 bases at J, with 14 bases between. This CDR3 reads CASGTGGGTEAFF. In DNA, the CDR3 is TGTGCCAGTGGTACGGGCGGGGGCACTGAAGCTTTCTTT.

The chain has TRBV30 and TRBJ1-1; the D is unclear. Germline lookup yields CDR1 GTSNPN and CDR2 SVGIG (reference sequence). Trimming removed 2 bases at V and 1 base at J, with 11 bases between. The CDR3 length is 14 residues. Here the CDR3 reads CAWSHALTNTEAFF. The DNA of the CDR3 is TGTGCCTGGAGTCACGCTTTAACGAACACTGAAGCTTTCTTT.

In its sample, this clone was seen a few times. This chain connects TRBV18 to TRBJ2-5; D is undetermined. The CDR3 consists of 15 residues. The V end lost 4 bases, the J end lost 1 base, and 13 bases lay between the germline ends. Germline V gene sequence: CDR1 KGHSH, CDR2 LQKENI. CDR3 protein: CASSRMGSSQETQYF. CDR3 DNA: TGTGCCAGCTCACGGATGGGGTCAAGCCAAGAGACCCAGTACTTC.

This clone was observed a handful of times. The V and J genes are TRBV7-3 and TRBJ2-1, with TRBD2 as a possible D gene (6 bases). Between the trimmed V and J ends, which lost 0 bases and 9 bases, there was a span of 15 bases. CDR1 and CDR2 (germline): SGHTA, FQGTGA. CDR3 length equals 15 residues. The CDR3 spells CASSLTALAGGEQFF. The CDR3 DNA follows: TGTGCCAGCAGCTTAACGGCGTTAGCCGGGGGTGAGCAGTTCTTC.

The chain has TRBV9 and TRBJ1-6; no clear D gene. The CDR3 sequence is 15 residues long. Trimming stripped 0 bases from V and 3 bases from J, with 7 bases between. Germline V gives CDR1 SGDLS, CDR2 YYNGEE. The CDR3 here is CASSVVPFYNSPLHF. The CDR3 DNA reads as TGTGCCAGCAGCGTAGTACCGTTCTATAATTCACCCCTCCACTTT.

The rearrangement uses TRBV30 and TRBJ2-7, with 12 positions matching TRBD1. Germline V gene data show CDR1 as GTSNPN and CDR2 as SVGIG (reference sequence). This CDR3 contains 14 residues. The V segment lost 3 bases and the J segment 1 base; nucleotides outside the gene matches: 1. DNA for the CDR3: TGTGCCTGGAGGGGACAGGGGGCTTCCTACGAGCAGTACTTC. Translated, it gives CAWRGQGASYEQYF.

The rearrangement joins TRBV7-9 to TRBJ2-3; TRBD1 matches at 9 bases. The CDR3 totals 15 residues. The germline V gene encodes CDR1 SEHNR and CDR2 FQNEAQ (reference sequence). V shed 5 bases, J shed 2 bases, and the junction held 5 bases outside the gene matches. As DNA, the CDR3 is TGTGCCAGCAGCCGAAACAGGGGGCCCACAGATACGCAGTATTTT. Its translation: CASSRNRGPTDTQYF.

This clone was counted a single time. This sample includes further DNA sequences coding for the same CDR3. The chain is built from TRBV29-1 and TRBJ1-1; 7 nucleotides match TRBD1. The V segment lost 3 bases and the J segment 1 base; nucleotides outside the gene matches: 2. The CDR3 extends over 13 amino acids. CDR1 is SQVTM and CDR2 is ANQGSEA in the germline V gene. CDR3 nucleotide sequence: TGCAGCGTTGAGGGACAGACGAACACTGAAGCTTTCTTT. Amino acids: CSVEGQTNTEAFF. The full variable domain, in which reference TRBV29-1 and TRBJ1-1 provide the parts outside the CDR3, is SAVISQKPSRDICQRGTSLTIQCQVDSQVTMMFWYRQQPGQSLTLIATANQGSEATYESGFVIDKFPISRPNLTFSTLTVSNMSPEDSSIYLCSVEGQTNTEAFFGQGTRLTVV.